A selection of T cell receptor beta chains follows, all from one sample in a study of T-cell reconstitution after alpha-beta-depleted transplantation in children. TCRdb reanalysed the PCR reads using MiXCR and keeps one entry per CDR3 protein. The sample records some 500,000 distinct CDR3 sequences, approximately 16% being singletons. The sequenced sample was PBMCs from the stem cell graft donor, obtained from the stem cell graft. The origin of the receptors is a human donor who donated a stem cell graft to a child with acute lymphoblastic leukemia. CDR3s include the opening cysteine and the closing phenylalanine or tryptophan. Fields, in order: D gene, V gene, J gene, clone size, CDR3 DNA, CDR3 protein. D genes are given only for firm matches. Only some rows state a clone size, as once, few, many or a class for expanded clones.

TRBD2	TRBV29-1	TRBJ2-7	few	TGCAGCGTTGATGGGACTAGCGGGGTCTCCTCCTACGAGCAGTACTTC	CSVDGTSGVSSYEQYF
NA	TRBV12-3/TRBV12-4	TRBJ1-3	few	TGTGCCAGCACGGTCTCTGGAAACACCATATATTTT	CASTVSGNTIYF
NA	TRBV5-1	TRBJ2-1	few	TGCGCCAGCAGCAACCAAGGGGAAATCGCCTACAATGAGCAGTTCTTC	CASSNQGEIAYNEQFF
TRBD1	TRBV4-1	TRBJ1-2	once	TGCGCCAGCAGCCCCAGACAGGGTAATTGGGGCTACACCTTC	CASSPRQGNWGYTF
TRBD2	TRBV12-3/TRBV12-4	TRBJ2-2	NA	TGTGCCAGCAGTTTAAGGGCTAGCGGGAGGAACGGGGAGCTGTTTTTT	CASSLRASGRNGELFF
NA	TRBV12-3/TRBV12-4	TRBJ2-1	NA	TGTGCCAGCAGCTTCACACCAAATTACAGTGAGGAGCAGTTCTTC	CASSFTPNYSEEQFF
NA	TRBV12-3/TRBV12-4	TRBJ2-7	NA	TGTGCCAGCAGTTTAGGGGACATCGGGTACGAGCAGTACTTC	CASSLGDIGYEQYF
TRBD2	TRBV5-1	TRBJ2-1	few	TGCGCCAGCAGCTCTGGGTGGGCGGGAGGTTCCTACAATGAGCAGTTCTTC	CASSSGWAGGSYNEQFF
TRBD1	TRBV11-1	TRBJ2-3	NA	TGTGCCAGCAGCTTAGTGGGACAGGGTATCCCATCATGGGATACGCAGTATTTT	CASSLVGQGIPSWDTQYF
NA	TRBV5-1	TRBJ2-7	NA	TGCGCCAGCACCGAGAGGCGGGAAGGTTGCGAGCAGTACTTC	CASTERREGCEQYF
TRBD1	TRBV2	TRBJ2-5	NA	TGTGCCAGCAACAGGGGAGTTCAAGAGACCCAGTACTTC	CASNRGVQETQYF
NA	TRBV18	TRBJ1-5	NA	TGTGCCAGCTCACCACTTCCGGGGGCTCAGAGCAATCAGCCCCAGCATTTT	CASSPLPGAQSNQPQHF
NA	TRBV5-6	TRBJ2-3	NA	TGTGCCAGCAGTTTGGGACTCCCTGATACTAGCACAGATACGCAGTATTTT	CASSLGLPDTSTDTQYF
NA	TRBV20-1	TRBJ1-1	many	TGCAGTGCTAGATTTGTAGGGAAGGGAGTTGTGGGCACTGAAGCTTTCTTT	CSARFVGKGVVGTEAFF
NA	TRBV29-1	TRBJ1-2	NA	TGCAGCGTTGAATCTTCCGTCGGGAGGGCGTCCTATGGCTACACCTTC	CSVESSVGRASYGYTF
NA	TRBV4-2	TRBJ2-5	many	TGTGCCAGCAGCCAAGTCACGGTCCAAGAGACCCAGTACTTC	CASSQVTVQETQYF
NA	TRBV19	TRBJ1-5	NA	TGTGCCAGTAGTACGGATTTCAATCAGCCCCAGCATTTT	CASSTDFNQPQHF
NA	TRBV29-1	TRBJ1-2	NA	TGCAGCGTTGACAGGGGCGACTATGGCTACACCTTC	CSVDRGDYGYTF
NA	TRBV11-2	TRBJ2-1	few	TGTGCCAGCAGCCCGGAAACGAGGGCCTACAATGAGCAGTTCTTC	CASSPETRAYNEQFF
NA	TRBV12-3/TRBV12-4	TRBJ2-6	NA	TGTGCCAGCAGTCCCACTGACAGGACCTCTGGGGCCAACGTCCTGACTTTC	CASSPTDRTSGANVLTF
TRBD2	TRBV4-2	TRBJ2-7	few	TGTGCCAGCAGTCAAGGACTAGCGGGAGGCGGAGAGCAGTACTTC	CASSQGLAGGGEQYF
NA	TRBV24-1	TRBJ1-1	few	TGTGCCACCAGGACAGGACAGAACACTGAAGCTTTCTTT	CATRTGQNTEAFF
TRBD2	TRBV10-2	TRBJ2-1	NA	TGCGCCGCTGGGGAGGGCACGGGTAGCTCCTACAATGAGCAGTTCTTC	CAAGEGTGSSYNEQFF
NA	TRBV5-1	TRBJ2-1	few	TGCGCCAGCAGCCGCAGAAAGGGGAAAGGCTCCTACAATGAGCAGTTCTTC	CASSRRKGKGSYNEQFF
NA	TRBV15	TRBJ1-1	few	TGTGCCACCAGCAGAGATAGGGGAGAGAACACTGAAGCTTTCTTT	CATSRDRGENTEAFF
TRBD1	TRBV5-8	TRBJ2-1	many	TGTGCCAGCAGCCCGGACAGGGGAAGCTACAATGAGCAGTTCTTC	CASSPDRGSYNEQFF
TRBD1	TRBV5-5	TRBJ2-7	NA	TGTGCCAGCAGCTTGGCCCCCGGGACAGGTTCGTACGAGCAGTACTTC	CASSLAPGTGSYEQYF
TRBD2	TRBV6-1	TRBJ2-1	NA	TGTGCCAGCAGTCGACTAGCGGGACCATACAATGAGCAGTTCTTC	CASSRLAGPYNEQFF
NA	TRBV4-1	TRBJ1-2	many	TGCGCCAGCAGCCCCGGACAGCTAAGATCCAACGATGCCGGAGGCTACACCTTC	CASSPGQLRSNDAGGYTF
TRBD2	TRBV4-1	TRBJ2-1	few	TGCGCCAGCAGCCAAGATCCCCCCTTCGGGAGGGTGTACAATGAGCAGTTCTTC	CASSQDPPFGRVYNEQFF
NA	TRBV11-1	TRBJ2-1	few	TGTGCCAGCAGCTTAATTAGCGGATTTTACAATGAGCAGTTCTTC	CASSLISGFYNEQFF
TRBD2	TRBV5-1	TRBJ2-3	NA	TGCGCCAGCAGCTTGGTGCCGAGCGGGAGAATGGGAGATACGCAGTATTTT	CASSLVPSGRMGDTQYF
TRBD1	TRBV27	TRBJ1-1	many	TGTGCCAGCAGTCTACAGGGGTTGAACACTGAAGCTTTCTTT	CASSLQGLNTEAFF
NA	TRBV4-1	TRBJ2-3	few	TGCGCCAGCAGCCAAGCGGGACCACCGGCAGATACGCAGTATTTT	CASSQAGPPADTQYF
TRBD2	TRBV7-3	TRBJ2-1	few	TGTGCCAGCAGCTCCGATACTAGCGGCCCGTTTGACAATGAGCAGTTCTTC	CASSSDTSGPFDNEQFF
TRBD1	TRBV5-1	TRBJ2-1	NA	TGCGCCAGCAGCGACACGGGACAGAGGGCCAATGAGCAGTTCTTC	CASSDTGQRANEQFF
TRBD2	TRBV30	TRBJ2-1	NA	TGTGCCTGGAGTAAAGGACTAGCCCACAATGAGCAGTTCTTC	CAWSKGLAHNEQFF
TRBD2	TRBV10-3	TRBJ2-3	NA	TGTGCCATCCGAGAGACTAGCGGGAACACAGATACGCAGTATTTT	CAIRETSGNTDTQYF
NA	TRBV12-3/TRBV12-4	TRBJ1-3	few	TGTGCCAGCAGAACGACAGGCAGTGGAAACACCATATATTTT	CASRTTGSGNTIYF
TRBD1	TRBV5-1	TRBJ1-2	NA	TGCGCCAGCAGCCTGGGGACAGCGTACCTTAACTATGGCTACACCTTC	CASSLGTAYLNYGYTF
NA	TRBV25-1	TRBJ2-1	NA	TGTGCCAGCAGTGGACCCCTAGGCGACAATGAGCAGTTCTTC	CASSGPLGDNEQFF
NA	TRBV19	TRBJ2-1	NA	TGTGCCAGTAGTATAGGCGATGAGCAGTTCTTC	CASSIGDEQFF
TRBD2	TRBV20-1	TRBJ2-1	NA	TGCTGTGCTAGAGATCGCGGGAGTGTCGCCAATGAGCAGTTCTTC	CCARDRGSVANEQFF
TRBD1	TRBV12-3/TRBV12-4	TRBJ2-7	few	TGTGCCAGCAGTGGAAAGGGGGCGGACGAGCAGTACTTC	CASSGKGADEQYF
TRBD2	TRBV5-1	TRBJ2-7	many	TGCGCCAGCAGCTGGGGGGGGTTGTACGAGCAGTACTTC	CASSWGGLYEQYF
NA	TRBV6-1	TRBJ2-5	few	TGTGCCAGCATCGGGGCGGGACCCCAAGAGACCCAGTACTTC	CASIGAGPQETQYF
NA	TRBV5-1	TRBJ2-7	NA	TGCGCCAGCAGCTTGGCCAAGGGGGACGGTAACTACGAGCAGTACTTC	CASSLAKGDGNYEQYF